Only a few counts were recorded for the clone carrying this T cell receptor beta chain. The ends were cut back, 4 bases at V and 4 bases at J, with 10 bases in the middle. Germline V gene lookup returns CDR1 SQVTM and CDR2 ANQGSEA. There are 12 residues in the CDR3. The data originate from a study of blood T cell repertoires in COVID-19. The overall study: COVID-19 samples, acute and convalescent, were from the United States, Italy and Spain. In each case, the material was cDNA or gDNA derived from T cells, B-cell-depleted T cells, or PBMCs.

The protocol was immunoSEQ multiplex PCR, while the TCRdb copy is restricted to in-frame clones and leaves out a portion. The sample consists of 210,000 or so clones, roughly 85% of them appearing once. This chain uses TRBV29-1 with TRBJ1-1; no reliable D call. Sequencing used peripheral blood. The sequence was obtained from a man in his fifties or sixties with COVID-19, enrolled during active disease. The CDR3 is CSVGGVGTEAFF. CDR3 coding DNA: TGCAGCGTTGGGGGAGTAGGCACTGAAGCTTTCTTT.